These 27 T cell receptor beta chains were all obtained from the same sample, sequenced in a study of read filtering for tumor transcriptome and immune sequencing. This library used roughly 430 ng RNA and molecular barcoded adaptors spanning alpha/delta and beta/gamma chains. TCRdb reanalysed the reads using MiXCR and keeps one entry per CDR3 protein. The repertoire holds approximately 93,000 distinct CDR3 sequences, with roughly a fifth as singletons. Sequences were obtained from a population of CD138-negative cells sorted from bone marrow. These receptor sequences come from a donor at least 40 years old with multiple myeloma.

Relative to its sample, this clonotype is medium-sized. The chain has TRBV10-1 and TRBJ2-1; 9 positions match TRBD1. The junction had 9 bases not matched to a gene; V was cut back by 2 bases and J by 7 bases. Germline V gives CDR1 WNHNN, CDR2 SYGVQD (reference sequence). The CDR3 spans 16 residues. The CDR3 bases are TGCGCCAGCAGTGAGGGGGGACAGGGTTGGAGGAATGAGCAGTTCTTC. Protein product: CASSEGGQGWRNEQFF.

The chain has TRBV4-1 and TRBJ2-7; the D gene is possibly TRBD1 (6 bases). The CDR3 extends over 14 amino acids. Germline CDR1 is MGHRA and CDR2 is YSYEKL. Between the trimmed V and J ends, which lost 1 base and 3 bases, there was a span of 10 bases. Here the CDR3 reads CASSQVPQGYEQYF. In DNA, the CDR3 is TGCGCCAGCAGCCAAGTCCCACAGGGCTACGAGCAGTACTTC.

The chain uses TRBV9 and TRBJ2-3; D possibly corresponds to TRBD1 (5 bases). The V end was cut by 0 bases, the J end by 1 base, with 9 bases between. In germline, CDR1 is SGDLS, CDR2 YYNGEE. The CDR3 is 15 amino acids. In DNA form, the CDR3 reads TGTGCCAGCAGCGTAGCTTGGGGCCGCACAGATACGCAGTATTTT. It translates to CASSVAWGRTDTQYF.

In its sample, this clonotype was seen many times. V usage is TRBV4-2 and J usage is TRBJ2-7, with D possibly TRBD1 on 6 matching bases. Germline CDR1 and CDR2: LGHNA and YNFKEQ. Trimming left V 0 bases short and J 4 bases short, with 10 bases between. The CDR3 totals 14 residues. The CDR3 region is CASSQEVRGYEQYF. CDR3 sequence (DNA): TGTGCCAGCAGCCAAGAGGTCAGGGGTTACGAGCAGTACTTC.

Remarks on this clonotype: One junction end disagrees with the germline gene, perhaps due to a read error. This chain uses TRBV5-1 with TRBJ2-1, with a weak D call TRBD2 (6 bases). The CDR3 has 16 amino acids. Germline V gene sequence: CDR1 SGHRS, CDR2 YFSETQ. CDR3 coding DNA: TGCGCCAGCAGCTTACGACTAGATTGGTCCTACAATGAGCGGTTCTTC. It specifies CASSLRLDWSYNERFF.

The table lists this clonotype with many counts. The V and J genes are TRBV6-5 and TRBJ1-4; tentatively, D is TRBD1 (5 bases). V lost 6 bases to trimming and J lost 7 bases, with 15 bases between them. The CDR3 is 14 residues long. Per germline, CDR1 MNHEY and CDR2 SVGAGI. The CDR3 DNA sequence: TGTGCCAGCAGATCGGGACCGATGGGTGAAAAACTGTTTTTT. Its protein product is CASRSGPMGEKLFF.

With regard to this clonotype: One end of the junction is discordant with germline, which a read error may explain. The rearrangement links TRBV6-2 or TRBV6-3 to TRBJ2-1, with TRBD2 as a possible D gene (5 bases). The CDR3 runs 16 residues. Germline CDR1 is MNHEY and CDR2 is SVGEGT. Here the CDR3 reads CASSYSLRASYNGQFF. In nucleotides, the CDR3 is TGTGCCAGCAGTTACTCGTTGCGGGCCAGCTACAATGGGCAGTTCTTC.

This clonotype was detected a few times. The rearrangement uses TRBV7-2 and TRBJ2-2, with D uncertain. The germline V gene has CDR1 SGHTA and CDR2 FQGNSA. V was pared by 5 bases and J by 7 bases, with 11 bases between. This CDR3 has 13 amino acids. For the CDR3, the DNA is TGTGCCAGCAGCCGTTATCCGATCGGGGAGCTGTTTTTT. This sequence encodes CASSRYPIGELFF.

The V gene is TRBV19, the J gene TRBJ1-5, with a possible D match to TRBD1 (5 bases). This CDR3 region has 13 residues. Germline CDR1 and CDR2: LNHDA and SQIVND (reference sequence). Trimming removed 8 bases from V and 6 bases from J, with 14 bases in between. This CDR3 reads CASEEQGAQPQHF. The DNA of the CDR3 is TGTGCCAGTGAGGAACAAGGGGCTCAGCCCCAGCATTTT.

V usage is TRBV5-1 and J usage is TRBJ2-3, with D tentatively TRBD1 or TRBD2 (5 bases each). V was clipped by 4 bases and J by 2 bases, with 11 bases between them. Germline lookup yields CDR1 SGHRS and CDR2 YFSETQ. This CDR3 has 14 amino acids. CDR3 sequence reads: CASSAGAFTDTQYF. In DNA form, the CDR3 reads TGCGCCAGCAGCGCCGGGGCCTTCACAGATACGCAGTATTTT.

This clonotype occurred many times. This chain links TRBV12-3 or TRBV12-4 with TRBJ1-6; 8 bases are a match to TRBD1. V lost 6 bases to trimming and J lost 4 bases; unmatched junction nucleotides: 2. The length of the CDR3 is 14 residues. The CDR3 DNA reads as TGTGCCAGCAGCCGGGACAGGTATAATTCACCCCTCCACTTT. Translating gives CASSRDRYNSPLHF.

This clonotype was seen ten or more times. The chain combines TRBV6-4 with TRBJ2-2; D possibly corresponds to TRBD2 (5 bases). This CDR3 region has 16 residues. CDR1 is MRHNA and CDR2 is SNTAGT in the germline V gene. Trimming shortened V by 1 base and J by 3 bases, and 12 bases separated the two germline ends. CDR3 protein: CASSDCSPRDTGELFF. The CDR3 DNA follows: TGTGCCAGCAGTGACTGTTCCCCGCGGGACACCGGGGAGCTGTTTTTT.

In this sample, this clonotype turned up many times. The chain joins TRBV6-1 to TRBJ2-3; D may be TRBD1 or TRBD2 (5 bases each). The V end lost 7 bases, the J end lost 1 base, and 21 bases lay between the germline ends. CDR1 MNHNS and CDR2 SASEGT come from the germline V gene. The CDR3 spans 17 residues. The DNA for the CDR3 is TGTGCCAGCACCCAGCGGCCCGGGGCGTTGGGCACAGATACGCAGTATTTT. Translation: CASTQRPGALGTDTQYF.

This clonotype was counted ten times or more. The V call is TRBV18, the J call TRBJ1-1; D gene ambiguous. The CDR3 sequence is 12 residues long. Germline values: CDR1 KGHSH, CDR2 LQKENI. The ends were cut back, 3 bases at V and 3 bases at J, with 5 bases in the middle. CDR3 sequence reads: CASSPEDTEAFF. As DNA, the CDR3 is TGTGCCAGCTCACCCGAGGACACTGAAGCTTTCTTT.

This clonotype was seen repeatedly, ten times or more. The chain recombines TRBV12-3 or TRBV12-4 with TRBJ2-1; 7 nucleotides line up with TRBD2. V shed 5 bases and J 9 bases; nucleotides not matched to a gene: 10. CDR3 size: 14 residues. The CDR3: CASSPRGVGPEQFF. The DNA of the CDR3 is TGTGCCAGCAGTCCCCGGGGGGTCGGTCCTGAGCAGTTCTTC.

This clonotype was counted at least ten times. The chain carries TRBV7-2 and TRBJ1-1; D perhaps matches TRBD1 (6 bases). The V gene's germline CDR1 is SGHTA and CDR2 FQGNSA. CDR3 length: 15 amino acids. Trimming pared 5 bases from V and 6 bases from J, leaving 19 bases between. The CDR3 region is CASSIHRAPSPEAFF. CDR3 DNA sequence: TGTGCCAGCAGCATACACAGGGCCCCCTCCCCTGAAGCTTTCTTT.

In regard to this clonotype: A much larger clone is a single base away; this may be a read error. CDR3 loop: CGSSVQVQPLHF. The CDR3 nucleotides are TGTGGCAGCAGTGTCCAGGTCCAGCCCCTCCACTTT. The chain is built from TRBV2 and TRBJ1-6; no reliable D call. This CDR3 has 12 amino acids. Germline values: CDR1 SNHLY, CDR2 FYNNEI. Based on the CDR3 plus reference TRBV2 and TRBJ1-6, the full variable domain is EPEVTQTPSHQVTQMGQEVILRCVPISNHLYFYWYRQILGQKVEFLVSFYNNEISEKSEIFDDQFSVERPDGSNFTLKIRSTKLEDSAMYFCGSSVQVQPLHFGNGTRLTVT.

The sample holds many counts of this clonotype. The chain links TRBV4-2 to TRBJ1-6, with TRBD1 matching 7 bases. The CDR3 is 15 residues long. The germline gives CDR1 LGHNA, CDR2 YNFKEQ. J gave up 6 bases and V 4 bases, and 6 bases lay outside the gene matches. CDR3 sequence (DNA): TGTGCCAGCAGCCTTACCGGGACAGCTAATTCACCCCTCCACTTT. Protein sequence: CASSLTGTANSPLHF.

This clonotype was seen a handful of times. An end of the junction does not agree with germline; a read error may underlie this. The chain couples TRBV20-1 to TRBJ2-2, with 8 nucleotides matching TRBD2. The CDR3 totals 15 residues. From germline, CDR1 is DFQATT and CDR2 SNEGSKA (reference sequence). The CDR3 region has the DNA TGCGGTGCCCCCGGGCGGGGGGCGAACACCGGGGAGCTGTTTTTT. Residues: CGAPGRGANTGELFF.

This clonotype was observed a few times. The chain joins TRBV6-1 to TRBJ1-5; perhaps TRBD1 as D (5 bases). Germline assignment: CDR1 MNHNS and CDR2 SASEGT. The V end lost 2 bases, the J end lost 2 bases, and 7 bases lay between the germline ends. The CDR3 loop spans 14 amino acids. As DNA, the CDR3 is TGTGCCAGCAGTGAACGGGGACGCAATCAGCCCCAGCATTTT. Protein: CASSERGRNQPQHF.

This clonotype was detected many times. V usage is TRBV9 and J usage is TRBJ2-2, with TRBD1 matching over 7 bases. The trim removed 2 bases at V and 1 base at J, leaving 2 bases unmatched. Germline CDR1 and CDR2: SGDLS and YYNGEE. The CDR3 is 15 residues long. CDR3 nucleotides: TGTGCCAGCAGCGTGACAGGGATGAACACCGGGGAGCTGTTTTTT. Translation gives CASSVTGMNTGELFF.

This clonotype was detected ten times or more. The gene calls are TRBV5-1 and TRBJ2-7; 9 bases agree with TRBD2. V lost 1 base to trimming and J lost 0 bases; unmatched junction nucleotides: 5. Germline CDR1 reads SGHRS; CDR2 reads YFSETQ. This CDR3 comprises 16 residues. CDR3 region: CASSLSASGVSYEQYF. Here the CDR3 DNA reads TGCGCCAGCAGCTTGAGTGCTAGCGGGGTCTCCTACGAGCAGTACTTC. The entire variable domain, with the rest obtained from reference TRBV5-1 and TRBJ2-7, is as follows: KAGVTQTPRYLIKTRGQQVTLSCSPISGHRSVSWYQQTPGQGLQFLFEYFSETQRNKGNFPGRFSGRQFSNSRSEMNVSTLELGDSALYLCASSLSASGVSYEQYFGPGTRLTVT.

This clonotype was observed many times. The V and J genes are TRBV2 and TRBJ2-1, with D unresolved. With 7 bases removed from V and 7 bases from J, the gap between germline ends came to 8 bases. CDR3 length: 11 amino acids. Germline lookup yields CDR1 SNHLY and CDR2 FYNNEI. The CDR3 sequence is CASTKLNEQFF. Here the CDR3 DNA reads TGTGCCAGCACTAAGTTGAATGAGCAGTTCTTC.

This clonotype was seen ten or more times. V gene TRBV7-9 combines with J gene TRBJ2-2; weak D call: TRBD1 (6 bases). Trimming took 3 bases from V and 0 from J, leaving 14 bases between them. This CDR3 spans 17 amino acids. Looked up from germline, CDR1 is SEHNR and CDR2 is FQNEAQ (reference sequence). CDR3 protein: CASSFQGFTTNTGELFF. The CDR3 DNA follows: TGTGCCAGCAGCTTTCAGGGGTTTACCACGAACACCGGGGAGCTGTTTTTT.

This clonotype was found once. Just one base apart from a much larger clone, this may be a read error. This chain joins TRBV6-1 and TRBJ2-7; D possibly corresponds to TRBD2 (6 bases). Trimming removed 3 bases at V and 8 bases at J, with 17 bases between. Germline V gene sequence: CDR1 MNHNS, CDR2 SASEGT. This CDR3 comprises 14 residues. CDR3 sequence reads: CASSDVRENYKQYF. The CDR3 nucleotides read TGTGCCAGCAGTGATGTACGGGAGAATTACAAGCAGTACTTC.

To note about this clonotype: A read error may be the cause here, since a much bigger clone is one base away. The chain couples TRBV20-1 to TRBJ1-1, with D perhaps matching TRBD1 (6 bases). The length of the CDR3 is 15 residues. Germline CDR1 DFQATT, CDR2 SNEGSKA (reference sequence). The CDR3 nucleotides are TGCAATGCTAGAGAGGGCAGGGGAGGAAACACTGAAGCTTTCTTT. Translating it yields CNAREGRGGNTEAFF.

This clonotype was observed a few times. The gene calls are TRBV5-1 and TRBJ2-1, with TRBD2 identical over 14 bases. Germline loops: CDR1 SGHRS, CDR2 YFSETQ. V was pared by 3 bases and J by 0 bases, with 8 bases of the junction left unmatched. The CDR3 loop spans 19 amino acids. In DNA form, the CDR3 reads TGCGCCAGCAGCTCGGGGACTAGCGGGGGTCTTAGCTCCTACAATGAGCAGTTCTTC. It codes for CASSSGTSGGLSSYNEQFF.